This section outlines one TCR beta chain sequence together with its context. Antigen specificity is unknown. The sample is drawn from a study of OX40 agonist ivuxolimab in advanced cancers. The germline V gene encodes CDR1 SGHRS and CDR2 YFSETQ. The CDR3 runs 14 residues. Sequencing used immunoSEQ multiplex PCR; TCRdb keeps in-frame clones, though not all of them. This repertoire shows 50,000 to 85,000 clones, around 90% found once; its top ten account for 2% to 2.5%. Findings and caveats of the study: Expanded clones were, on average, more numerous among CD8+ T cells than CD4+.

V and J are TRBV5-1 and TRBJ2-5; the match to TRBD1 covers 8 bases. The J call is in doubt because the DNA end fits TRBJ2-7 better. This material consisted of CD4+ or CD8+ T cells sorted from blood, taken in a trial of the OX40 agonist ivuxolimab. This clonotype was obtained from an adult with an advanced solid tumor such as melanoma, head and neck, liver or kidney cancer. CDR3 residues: CASRLQGGGYEQYF. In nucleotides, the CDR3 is TGCGCCAGCAGATTACAGGGGGGTGGCTACGAGCAGTACTTC.